These T cell receptor beta chains were read from a single sample in a study of OX40 agonist ivuxolimab in advanced cancers. TCRdb keeps only in-frame clones here, not all; method: immunoSEQ multiplex PCR. This table has some 46,000 clones, approximately 80% appearing once. Sequencing used CD4+ or CD8+ T cells sorted from blood, obtained in a trial of the OX40 agonist ivuxolimab. All receptors derive from an adult with an advanced solid tumor such as melanoma, head and neck, liver or kidney cancer. Both conserved end residues are part of each CDR3. Each record gives: J gene, clone size, D gene, V gene, CDR3 protein, CDR3 DNA. A D gene is named only where the DNA matches it firmly. Some rows have no size entry. The others give once, few or many, or a class for an expanded clone.

TRBJ2-5	-	-	TRBV27	CASSLKRVTQETQYF	TGTGCCAGCAGTTTAAAAAGGGTGACCCAAGAGACCCAGTACTTC
TRBJ2-7	-	-	TRBV18	CASSPPGSSYEQYF	TGTGCCAGCTCACCACCAGGCAGCTCCTACGAGCAGTACTTC
TRBJ2-2	-	TRBD1	TRBV4-3	CASSQDPRDRGNGELFF	TGCGCCAGCAGCCAAGATCCACGGGACAGGGGGAACGGGGAGCTGTTTTTT
TRBJ2-3	-	-	TRBV7-9	CASSSRTGRDTQYF	TGTGCCAGCAGCTCTCGGACTGGCAGGGATACGCAGTATTTT
TRBJ2-5	-	-	TRBV28	CASSPSGTGIGETQYF	TGTGCCAGCTCACCTTCCGGGACGGGAATAGGTGAGACCCAGTACTTC
TRBJ1-1	-	-	TRBV7-9	CASSLREAGTEAFF	TGTGCCAGCAGCTTAAGGGAGGCGGGCACTGAAGCTTTCTTT
TRBJ1-1	-	TRBD1	TRBV30	CAWSAPGTGINTEAFF	TGTGCCTGGAGTGCCCCGGGGACAGGGATAAACACTGAAGCTTTCTTT
TRBJ2-5	-	-	TRBV28	CASIGGTEETQYF	TGTGCCAGTATAGGCGGGACAGAAGAGACCCAGTACTTC
TRBJ2-7	-	TRBD2	TRBV7-3	CASSPGRAAYEQYF	TGTGCCAGCAGCCCTGGGAGGGCGGCCTACGAGCAGTACTTC
TRBJ2-5	-	-	TRBV28	CASSPPAARRAQYF	TGTGCCAGCAGTCCCCCGGCGGCACGCAGGGCCCAGTACTTC
TRBJ1-2	-	-	TRBV10-3	CAIRATGYGYTF	TGTGCCATCAGAGCCACGGGCTATGGCTACACCTTC
TRBJ1-1	-	TRBD1	TRBV7-9	CASSPLQGATEAFF	TGTGCCAGCAGCCCGCTTCAGGGGGCCACTGAAGCTTTCTTT
TRBJ2-7	-	TRBD2	TRBV5-1	CASSIQRTSGYEQYF	TGCGCCAGCAGCATCCAAAGGACTAGCGGCTACGAGCAGTACTTC
TRBJ2-3	-	-	TRBV5-1	CASSLAGGSDTQYF	TGCGCCAGCAGCTTGGCCGGGGGCTCAGATACGCAGTATTTT
TRBJ1-5	-	TRBD1	TRBV28	CASSRTGGSGQPQHF	TGTGCCAGCAGTCGGACAGGGGGTTCGGGCCAGCCCCAGCATTTT
TRBJ2-1	-	-	TRBV6-1	CATQTGSSYNEQFF	TGTGCCACCCAGACAGGCAGCTCCTACAATGAGCAGTTCTTC
TRBJ2-1	-	-	TRBV10-3	CAISAARGVDHEQFF	TGTGCCATCAGCGCCGCTAGGGGGGTGGATCATGAGCAGTTCTTC
TRBJ1-1	-	-	TRBV11-2	CASSLQAVRTEAFF	TGTGCCAGCAGCTTGCAGGCGGTCCGAACTGAAGCTTTCTTT
TRBJ2-7	medium-sized	-	TRBV11-2	CASSHDSVRQQYF	TGTGCCAGCAGCCACGACTCAGTCAGACAGCAGTACTTC
TRBJ1-2	-	-	TRBV9	CASSVAVTRGNYGYTF	TGTGCCAGCAGCGTAGCTGTGACCCGGGGTAACTATGGCTACACCTTC
TRBJ2-7	-	-	TRBV20-1	CSAEPYEQYF	TGCAGTGCAGAGCCCTACGAGCAGTACTTC
TRBJ2-3	-	TRBD1	TRBV19	CASSSGTVTDTQYF	TGTGCCAGTAGTTCAGGGACAGTCACAGATACGCAGTATTTT
TRBJ1-1	-	-	TRBV6-5	CASRPVWNTEAFF	TGTGCCAGCAGGCCCGTTTGGAACACTGAAGCTTTCTTT
TRBJ2-5	-	-	TRBV25-1	CASSGFKGKETQYF	TGTGCCAGCAGTGGGTTTAAAGGGAAGGAGACCCAGTACTTC
TRBJ1-2	once	-	TRBV15	CATSRPTTHGANYGYTF	TGTGCCACCAGCAGACCTACCACACACGGAGCTAACTATGGCTACACCTTC
TRBJ2-5	-	-	TRBV27	CASSVHIQETQYF	TGTGCCAGCAGTGTGCACATCCAAGAGACCCAGTACTTC
TRBJ1-1	few	-	TRBV9	CASSKSSEAGTEAFF	TGTGCCAGCAGCAAATCTTCGGAGGCGGGGACTGAAGCTTTCTTT
TRBJ2-6	-	-	TRBV20-1	CSARDIVGLTF	TGCAGTGCTAGAGATATCGTGGGACTGACTTTC
TRBJ2-2	once	-	TRBV7-2	CASRKTGTPNTGELFF	TGTGCCAGCAGGAAAACCGGGACTCCTAACACCGGGGAGCTGTTTTTT
TRBJ2-1	-	TRBD2	TRBV7-9	CASTRTSGNNEQFF	TGTGCCAGCACCCGGACTAGCGGGAACAATGAGCAGTTCTTC
TRBJ2-3	-	-	TRBV7-2	CASSPGKRGSTSTDTQYF	TGTGCCAGCAGCCCCGGTAAACGTGGGAGTACGAGCACAGATACGCAGTATTTT
TRBJ2-1	-	-	TRBV7-2	CASSLGPHSNEQFF	TGTGCCAGCAGCTTAGGGCCCCACAGCAATGAGCAGTTCTTC
TRBJ2-2	-	TRBD1	TRBV12-5	CASGFGTGDAGELFF	TGTGCTAGTGGTTTCGGGACAGGGGATGCCGGGGAGCTGTTTTTT
TRBJ2-1	-	TRBD1	TRBV15	CATSRETGASSGYNEQFF	TGTGCCACCAGCAGAGAGACAGGGGCCTCCTCTGGCTACAATGAGCAGTTCTTC
TRBJ2-3	-	TRBD1	TRBV18	CASSPQGQSTDTQYF	TGTGCCAGCTCCCCGCAGGGACAGAGCACAGATACGCAGTATTTT
TRBJ1-2	-	-	TRBV5-6	CASFRGKGTYGYTF	TGTGCCAGTTTCAGGGGAAAGGGGACGTATGGCTACACCTTC
TRBJ2-5	-	-	TRBV7-6	CASSRDIGETQYF	TGTGCCAGCAGCCGGGACATCGGGGAGACCCAGTACTTC
TRBJ2-7	-	-	TRBV11-2	CASSLQGSSWDEQYF	TGTGCCAGCAGCTTACAAGGTAGTTCCTGGGACGAGCAGTACTTC
TRBJ2-7	-	-	TRBV28	CASSYRDTRAYEQYF	TGTGCCAGCAGTTACCGGGACACGCGGGCCTACGAGCAGTACTTC
TRBJ1-5	-	TRBD1	TRBV12-5	CASGSDRGDQPQHF	TGTGCTAGTGGTTCAGACAGGGGGGATCAGCCCCAGCATTTT
TRBJ1-1	few	-	TRBV7-9	CASSLGGPNTEAFF	TGTGCCAGCAGCTTAGGGGGTCCGAACACTGAAGCTTTCTTT
TRBJ2-7	-	TRBD2	TRBV11-2	CASRRLAGIYEQYF	TGTGCCAGCAGGCGACTAGCGGGAATTTACGAGCAGTACTTC